One sample yielded the 23 T cell receptor beta chains listed below, sequenced in a study of cytomegalovirus exposure and HLA in healthy donors. Sequenced by immunoSEQ multiplex PCR; TCRdb stores in-frame clones only, minus some. The table includes 150,000 to 200,000 clones, roughly 84% detected once. The specimen was PBMCs. Source of these receptors: a man aged 25 to 45 in good health and CMV-seropositive.

The rearrangement links TRBV5-5 to TRBJ2-1; D possibly corresponds to TRBD2 (6 bases). CDR3 size: 14 residues. Germline loops: CDR1 SGHKS, CDR2 YYEKEE (reference sequence). Trimming took 3 bases from V and 10 from J, leaving 17 bases between them. DNA of the CDR3: TGTGCCAGCAGCTCCCGGAGGGGACTCCGCGAGCAGTTCTTC. Protein: CASSSRRGLREQFF.

The gene calls are TRBV5-6 and TRBJ1-2, with TRBD1 matching 7 bases. Losses at the gene ends were 0 bases for V and 8 bases for J; bases not matched to a gene: 4. This CDR3 spans 13 amino acids. Germline assignment: CDR1 SGHDT and CDR2 YYEEEE. The CDR3 region is CASSLAGQRGYTF. DNA for the CDR3: TGTGCCAGCAGCTTGGCGGGACAGAGAGGCTACACCTTC.

The rearrangement links TRBV2 to TRBJ2-5, with 8 bases aligning to TRBD1. Per the germline V gene, CDR1 is SNHLY and CDR2 is FYNNEI. V was pared by 6 bases and J by 3 bases, with 9 bases of the junction left unmatched. The CDR3 has 15 residues. As DNA, the CDR3 is TGTGCCAGCAGAGCCCTCGACAGGGGAGAAGAGACCCAGTACTTC. The encoded protein is CASRALDRGEETQYF.

The gene calls are TRBV4-1 and TRBJ2-2; a possible D gene is TRBD2 (6 bases). CDR1 and CDR2 from the germline V gene are MGHRA and YSYEKL. The CDR3 covers 16 residues. The germline V and J ends were trimmed by 0 bases and 5 bases, with 13 bases remaining between them. CDR3 amino acids: CASSQEGGISTGELFF. DNA of the CDR3: TGCGCCAGCAGCCAAGAGGGGGGTATCTCAACCGGGGAGCTGTTTTTT.

The rearrangement uses TRBV5-4 and TRBJ2-7; maybe TRBD2 (7 bases). Germline CDR1 is SGHNT and CDR2 is YYREEE (reference sequence). The V and J ends lost 4 bases and 3 bases respectively, with 20 bases between them. This CDR3 contains 16 residues. The CDR3 DNA is TGTGCCAGCAGCCGGGCGGGGGCCCAAAATATCTACGAGCAGTACTTC. The encoded protein is CASSRAGAQNIYEQYF.

The chain links TRBV6-6 to TRBJ1-5; 7 bases agree with TRBD1. With 3 bases clipped from V and 11 bases from J, the junction kept 16 bases outside the gene matches. This CDR3 comprises 16 residues. CDR1 is MNHNY, CDR2 SVGAGI, per germline (reference sequence). The CDR3 loop reads CASSYPTGPTQGAQHF. In DNA, the CDR3 is TGTGCCAGCAGTTATCCGACAGGGCCAACCCAAGGGGCCCAGCATTTT.

The chain employs TRBV29-1 and TRBJ1-2; the D gene is possibly TRBD1 (6 bases). The V end lost 6 bases, the J end lost 8 bases, and 19 bases lay between the germline ends. CDR3 size: 13 residues. From germline, CDR1 is SQVTM and CDR2 ANQGSEA. The CDR3 here is CSVVRDTRGGYTF. In DNA, the CDR3 is TGCAGCGTGGTCCGGGACACCAGGGGAGGCTACACCTTC.

The chain links TRBV7-9 to TRBJ2-7; 9 nucleotides line up with TRBD1. CDR1 SEHNR and CDR2 FQNEAQ come from the germline V gene (reference sequence). The CDR3 spans 15 residues. With 4 bases clipped from V and 0 bases from J, the junction kept 4 bases outside the gene matches. CDR3 region: CASSSDRGVSYEQYF. In DNA, the CDR3 is TGTGCCAGCAGCTCAGACAGGGGGGTCTCCTACGAGCAGTACTTC.

V is TRBV7-2 and J is TRBJ2-7, with D possibly being TRBD1 (5 bases). V lost 6 bases and J lost 8, with 14 bases in between. Germline CDR1 reads SGHTA; CDR2 reads FQGNSA. This CDR3 comprises 12 residues. CDR3 in DNA: TGTGCCAGCAGTAGGTTGAAGGACAAGCAGTACTTC. This gives the protein CASSRLKDKQYF.

On this clone itself: The junction departs from germline at one end; a sequencing error may be responsible. This chain connects TRBV18 to TRBJ2-7, with 16 bases aligning to TRBD2. This CDR3 region has 20 residues. CDR1 is KGHSH and CDR2 is LQKENI in the germline V gene. This CDR3 is CASSPWGQGTSGRASHEQYF. DNA for the CDR3: TGTGCCAGCTCACCTTGGGGCCAGGGGACTAGCGGGAGGGCCTCCCACGAGCAGTACTTC.

CDR3 coding DNA: TGTGCCAGCAGCCCTTCTGGGACAAGGGAGACCCAGTACTTC. Translating it yields CASSPSGTRETQYF. The rearrangement links TRBV9 to TRBJ2-5; tentative D call: TRBD1 (6 bases). V lost 4 bases and J lost 5, with 15 bases in between. CDR3 length: 14 residues. Germline V gives CDR1 SGDLS, CDR2 YYNGEE.

This clone appeared a single time. The genes are TRBV5-1 and TRBJ2-3; maybe TRBD2 (6 bases). The CDR3 length is 15 residues. Germline CDR1 is SGHRS and CDR2 is YFSETQ. V lost 2 bases, J lost 2 bases, and 12 bases lay in between. CDR3 in amino acids: CASSFERGNTDTQYF. In DNA, the CDR3 is TGCGCCAGCAGCTTTGAACGGGGGAACACAGATACGCAGTATTTT.

The CDR3 loop is CASSEALQGSTQYF. The CDR3 DNA reads as TGTGCCAGCAGTGAAGCGCTTCAGGGGAGTACGCAGTATTTT. V gene TRBV2 combines with J gene TRBJ2-3, with D maybe TRBD1 (6 bases). Between the trimmed V and J ends, which lost 0 bases and 8 bases, there was a span of 12 bases. The CDR3 extends over 14 amino acids. In germline, CDR1 is SNHLY, CDR2 FYNNEI.

The chain joins TRBV19 to TRBJ2-1; 8 nucleotides agree with TRBD2. This CDR3 has 13 residues. Germline CDR1 LNHDA, CDR2 SQIVND (reference sequence). V was clipped by 8 bases and J by 7 bases; unmatched bases: 7. In nucleotides, the CDR3 is TGTGCCAGTGGGACTAGTGTTAGTAATGAGCAGTTCTTC. It translates to CASGTSVSNEQFF. Based on the CDR3 plus reference TRBV19 and TRBJ2-1, the full variable domain is DGGITQSPKYLFRKEGQNVTLSCEQNLNHDAMYWYRQDPGQGLRLIYYSQIVNDFQKGDIAEGYSVSREKKESFPLTVTSAQKNPTAFYLCASGTSVSNEQFFGPGTRLTVL.

The chain couples TRBV19 to TRBJ1-1; the D gene is possibly TRBD1 (5 bases). V lost 5 bases and J lost 11, with 15 bases in between. Germline loops: CDR1 LNHDA, CDR2 SQIVND (reference sequence). The CDR3 consists of 12 residues. The CDR3 DNA reads TGTGCCAGTAGTCAGGGCGCCGCACTGGCTTTCTTT. Protein: CASSQGAALAFF.

A single count supports this clone. V usage is TRBV5-1 and J usage is TRBJ2-2, with 7 bases that match TRBD2. The CDR3 covers 16 residues. Germline trimming cut 1 base from V and 5 bases from J; bases unmatched to any gene: 8. The V gene's germline CDR1 is SGHRS and CDR2 YFSETQ. The CDR3 protein is CASSLSSGGGTGELFF. The CDR3 coding sequence is TGCGCCAGCAGCTTGTCTAGCGGAGGCGGAACCGGGGAGCTGTTTTTT.

This clone was picked up one time. The gene calls are TRBV5-1 and TRBJ1-1; TRBD1 matches at 7 bases. V lost 4 bases to trimming and J lost 8 bases; unmatched junction nucleotides: 11. Germline CDR1 reads SGHRS; CDR2 reads YFSETQ. CDR3 size: 14 residues. CDR3 sequence: CASSAGGQRKEAFF. The CDR3 DNA sequence: TGCGCCAGCAGCGCGGGGGGACAGCGGAAAGAAGCTTTCTTT.

V and J are TRBV2 and TRBJ2-5, with 10 nucleotides matching TRBD2. Unmatched junction bases numbered 8, after V lost 5 bases and J lost 5 bases. The CDR3 consists of 15 residues. CDR1 SNHLY and CDR2 FYNNEI come from the germline V gene. The CDR3 nucleotides are TGTGCCAGCAGTTTACTAGCGGGGTTTCGGGAGACCCAGTACTTC. This encodes CASSLLAGFRETQYF.

The chain employs TRBV5-1 and TRBJ2-7, with a possible D match to TRBD2 (6 bases). The CDR3 loop spans 14 amino acids. Looked up from germline, CDR1 is SGHRS and CDR2 is YFSETQ. The ends were cut back, 2 bases at V and 7 bases at J, with 16 bases in the middle. The CDR3 DNA follows: TGCGCCAGCAGCTTCGGCGGCGGGGTGCGGGAGCAGTACTTC. This encodes CASSFGGGVREQYF.

V and J are TRBV4-2 and TRBJ2-1; TRBD2 matches 7 bases. Per the germline V gene, CDR1 is LGHNA and CDR2 is YNFKEQ. The CDR3 is 13 residues long. V was pared by 4 bases and J by 9 bases, with 6 bases of the junction left unmatched. Written as DNA, the CDR3 is TGTGCCAGCAGCCTGACGACTAGCACTGAGCAGTTCTTC. Protein: CASSLTTSTEQFF.

The chain uses TRBV13 and TRBJ2-3; possible D gene TRBD1, 5 bases. Trimming left V 0 bases short and J 3 bases short, with 10 bases between. The CDR3 spans 15 residues. Germline CDR1 reads PRHDT; CDR2 reads FYEKMQ (reference sequence). The CDR3 region is CASSLGGVRTDTQYF. The CDR3, as DNA: TGTGCCAGCAGCTTAGGAGGGGTGAGGACAGATACGCAGTATTTT.

This clone was counted a few times. The chain carries TRBV6-6 and TRBJ1-1, with TRBD1 as a possible D gene (5 bases). This CDR3 is built from 15 residues. CDR1 is MNHNY, CDR2 SVGAGI, per germline (reference sequence). V lost 0 bases to trimming and J lost 1 base, with 9 bases between them. The CDR3 bases are TGTGCCAGCAGTTACTCGGGGCCAGGGAACACTGAAGCTTTCTTT. It translates to CASSYSGPGNTEAFF.

This chain links TRBV7-2 with TRBJ1-5; D might be TRBD1 (5 bases). V was pared by 5 bases and J by 2 bases, with 16 bases between. The V gene's germline CDR1 is SGHTA and CDR2 FQGNSA. The CDR3 spans 16 residues. The CDR3 spells CASSQEARVGNQPQHF. CDR3 sequence (DNA): TGTGCCAGCAGCCAAGAGGCCAGGGTTGGCAATCAGCCCCAGCATTTT.